What follows are 9 T cell receptor beta chains derived from one specimen sequenced in a study of technical replicates of blood from a handful of donors. TCRdb's copy holds only in-frame clones and misses some; the assay was immunoSEQ multiplex PCR. The table shows almost 70,000 clones, with 80% to 95% occurring only once. The sequenced material came from PBMCs. The receptors here all came from a human donor in good health. Some clones in this sample may be carry-over from other donors' samples.

The rearrangement joins TRBV4-2 to TRBJ2-1, with unresolved D. Germline V CDR1 and CDR2: LGHNA, YNFKEQ. This CDR3 is built from 13 residues. V lost 0 bases to trimming and J lost 9 bases, with 9 bases between them. As DNA, the CDR3 is TGTGCCAGCAGCCAAGACATAGCATCTGAGCAGTTCTTC. It translates to CASSQDIASEQFF.

This clone showed up just once. The chain recombines TRBV27 with TRBJ1-4; 8 nucleotides agree with TRBD1. V shed 6 bases and J 7 bases; nucleotides not matched to a gene: 13. CDR1 and CDR2 from the germline V gene are MNHEY and SMNVEV (reference sequence). The CDR3 extends over 16 amino acids. CDR3 sequence (DNA): TGTGCCAGCAGAAGCCTCGGACAGGGTGTTGTTGAAAAACTGTTTTTT. Translated: CASRSLGQGVVEKLFF.

This clone was seen only once. The rearrangement uses TRBV5-1 and TRBJ2-2; D is undetermined. CDR1 and CDR2 (germline): SGHRS, YFSETQ. The CDR3 is 14 residues long. V dropped 1 base and J dropped 0 bases, with 4 bases sitting between them. CDR3 sequence (DNA): TGCGCCAGCAGCTTGAGCCCGAACACCGGGGAGCTGTTTTTT. It codes for CASSLSPNTGELFF.

The CDR3 DNA reads TGCGCCAGCAGCTTTGGGACAGGGGCCACAGATACGCAGTATTTT. This translates into CASSFGTGATDTQYF. The chain combines TRBV5-1 with TRBJ2-3, with TRBD1 matching 10 bases. J gave up 2 bases and V 2 bases, and 2 bases lay outside the gene matches. Germline V gene lookup returns CDR1 SGHRS and CDR2 YFSETQ. The CDR3 length is 15 residues.

The chain employs TRBV30 and TRBJ2-7; 7 bases align to TRBD2. The CDR3 has 14 amino acids. Germline assignment: CDR1 GTSNPN and CDR2 SVGIG (reference sequence). Losses at the gene ends were 0 bases for V and 3 bases for J; bases not matched to a gene: 5. The chain's CDR3 is CAWSVGGRDYEQYF. CDR3 bases: TGTGCCTGGAGTGTAGGTGGGAGGGACTACGAGCAGTACTTC.

V gene TRBV5-4 combines with J gene TRBJ1-2; D perhaps matches TRBD1 (6 bases). Trimming left V 4 bases short and J 11 bases short, with 12 bases between. This CDR3 spans 11 amino acids. Germline values: CDR1 SGHNT, CDR2 YYREEE (reference sequence). CDR3 in DNA: TGTGCCAGCAGCAGCGGAAGGGGGTACACCTTC. The encoded protein is CASSSGRGYTF.

In its sample, this clone was seen once. This sequence joins TRBV9 and TRBJ2-7, with D possibly TRBD2 on 7 matching bases. Trimming pared 3 bases from V and 2 bases from J, leaving 21 bases between. CDR3 size: 17 residues. Germline V gene data show CDR1 as SGDLS and CDR2 as YYNGEE. CDR3 region: CASSASDLGGTTYEQYF. CDR3 DNA sequence: TGTGCCAGCAGCGCCTCTGACCTCGGGGGGACAACCTACGAGCAGTACTTC.

The chain joins TRBV19 to TRBJ1-5, with D perhaps matching TRBD1 (6 bases). V lost 9 bases and J lost 0, with 12 bases in between. The CDR3 covers 14 residues. From germline, CDR1 is LNHDA and CDR2 SQIVND (reference sequence). The CDR3 spells CASKQGNSNQPQHF. The CDR3 bases are TGTGCCAGCAAACAGGGTAATAGCAATCAGCCCCAGCATTTT.

Regarding this clone: The same CDR3 arises from other DNA sequences in this sample as well. The chain links TRBV30 to TRBJ2-7; a weak D match, TRBD2 (6 bases). Trimming removed 0 bases at V and 7 bases at J, with 10 bases between. There are 12 residues in the CDR3. Per the germline V gene, CDR1 is GTSNPN and CDR2 is SVGIG (reference sequence). The CDR3 reads CAWSVGGAEQYF. The CDR3 bases are TGTGCCTGGAGTGTGGGGGGAGCAGAGCAGTACTTC.